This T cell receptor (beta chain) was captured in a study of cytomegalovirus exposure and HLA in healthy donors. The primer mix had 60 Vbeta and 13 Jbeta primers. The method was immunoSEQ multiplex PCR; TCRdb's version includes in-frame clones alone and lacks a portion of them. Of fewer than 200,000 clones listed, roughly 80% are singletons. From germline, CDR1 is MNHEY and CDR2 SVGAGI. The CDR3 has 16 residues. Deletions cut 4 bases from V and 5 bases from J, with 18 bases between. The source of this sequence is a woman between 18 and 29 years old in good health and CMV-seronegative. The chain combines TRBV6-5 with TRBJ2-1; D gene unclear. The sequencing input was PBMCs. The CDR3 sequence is CASSSALGPTHNEQFF. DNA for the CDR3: TGTGCCAGCAGTTCTGCCCTCGGTCCAACCCACAATGAGCAGTTCTTC.